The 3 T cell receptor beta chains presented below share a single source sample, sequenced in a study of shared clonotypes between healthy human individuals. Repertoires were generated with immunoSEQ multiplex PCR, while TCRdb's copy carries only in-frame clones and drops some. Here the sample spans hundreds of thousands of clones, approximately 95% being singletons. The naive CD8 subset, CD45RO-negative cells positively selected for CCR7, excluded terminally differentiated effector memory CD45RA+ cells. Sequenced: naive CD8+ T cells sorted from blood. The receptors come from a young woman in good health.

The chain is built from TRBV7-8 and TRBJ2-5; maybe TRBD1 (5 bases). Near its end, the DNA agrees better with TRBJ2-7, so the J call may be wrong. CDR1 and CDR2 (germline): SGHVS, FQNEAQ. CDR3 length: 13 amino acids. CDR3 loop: CASSLAGHYEQYF. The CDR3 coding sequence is TGTGCCAGCAGCTTAGCAGGACACTACGAGCAGTACTTC.

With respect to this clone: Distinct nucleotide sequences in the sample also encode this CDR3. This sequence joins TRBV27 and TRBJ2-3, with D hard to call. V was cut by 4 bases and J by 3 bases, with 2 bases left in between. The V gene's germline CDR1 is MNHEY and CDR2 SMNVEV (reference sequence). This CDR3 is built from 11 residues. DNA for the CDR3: TGTGCCAGCAGTTCGACAGATACGCAGTATTTT. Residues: CASSSTDTQYF.

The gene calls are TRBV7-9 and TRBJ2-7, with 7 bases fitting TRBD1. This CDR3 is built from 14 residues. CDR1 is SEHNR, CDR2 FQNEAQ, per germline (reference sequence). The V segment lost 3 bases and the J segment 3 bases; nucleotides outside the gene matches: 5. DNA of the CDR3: TGTGCCAGCAGCTTCTTCGCAGGGGGCTACGAGCAGTACTTC. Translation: CASSFFAGGYEQYF.